The present entry profiles one T cell receptor (beta chain) with its context. Residents of about two dozen US areas, aged roughly 18 to 90 years, made up the participants. The CDR3 runs 15 residues. Germline CDR1 SNHLY, CDR2 FYNNEI. V was pared by 1 base and J by 1 base, with 7 bases between. The record originates from a study of blood T cell repertoires in COVID-19. On the study more broadly: COVID-19 samples collected from the United States, Italy and Spain covered acute and convalescent phases. Nucleic acid was either cDNA or gDNA, and it came from T cells, B-cell-depleted T cells, or PBMCs.

Under the authors' procedure: Amplifying reference gene primers gave estimates of nucleated cell counts. Clones were sequenced by immunoSEQ multiplex PCR, and TCRdb holds only the in-frame ones, with some missing. The DNA gave D and trimming, while V, J and clone size come from that table. The profile shows 200,000 to 300,000 clones, around 89% of them singletons. The TCR comes from a man in his fifties or sixties who had been exposed to COVID-19. The genes are TRBV2 and TRBJ2-2; D ambiguous. Sequenced material: PBMCs or T cells enriched from blood (not recorded which). The CDR3, as DNA: TGTGCCAGCAGTGAAGTTGCAGGGAACACCGGGGAGCTGTTTTTT. Translated: CASSEVAGNTGELFF.